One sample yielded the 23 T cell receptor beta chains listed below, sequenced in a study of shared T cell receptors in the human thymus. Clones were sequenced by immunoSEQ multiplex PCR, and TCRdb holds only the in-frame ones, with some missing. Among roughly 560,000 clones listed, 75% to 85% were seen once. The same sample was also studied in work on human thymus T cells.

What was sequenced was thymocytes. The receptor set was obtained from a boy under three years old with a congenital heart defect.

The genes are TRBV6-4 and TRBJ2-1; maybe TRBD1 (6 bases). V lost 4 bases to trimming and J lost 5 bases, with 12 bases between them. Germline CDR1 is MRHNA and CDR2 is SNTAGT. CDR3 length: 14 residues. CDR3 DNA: TGTGCCAGCAGTGTCAGGGGTACAGACAATGAGCAGTTCTTC. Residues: CASSVRGTDNEQFF.

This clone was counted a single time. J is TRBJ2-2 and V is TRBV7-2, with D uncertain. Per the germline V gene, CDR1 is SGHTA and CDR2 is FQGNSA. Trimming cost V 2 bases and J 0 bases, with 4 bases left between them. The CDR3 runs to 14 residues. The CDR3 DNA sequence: TGTGCCAGCAGCTTAACGGCGAACACCGGGGAGCTGTTTTTT. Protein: CASSLTANTGELFF. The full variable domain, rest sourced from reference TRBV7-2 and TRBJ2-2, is GAGVSQSPSNKVTEKGKDVELRCDPISGHTALYWYRQSLGQGLEFLIYFQGNSAPDKSGLPSDRFSAERTGGSVSTLTIQRTQQEDSAVYLCASSLTANTGELFFGEGSRLTVL.

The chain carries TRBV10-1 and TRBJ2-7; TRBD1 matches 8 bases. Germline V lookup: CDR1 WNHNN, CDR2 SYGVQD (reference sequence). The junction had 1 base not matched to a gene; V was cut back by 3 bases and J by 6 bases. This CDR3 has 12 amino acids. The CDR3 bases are TGCGCCAGCAGTGACGACAGGGGCGAGCAGTACTTC. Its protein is CASSDDRGEQYF.

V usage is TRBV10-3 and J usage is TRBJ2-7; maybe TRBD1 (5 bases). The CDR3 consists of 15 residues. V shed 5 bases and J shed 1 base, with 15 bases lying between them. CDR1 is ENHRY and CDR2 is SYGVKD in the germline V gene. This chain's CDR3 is CAISLKAQGSYEQYF. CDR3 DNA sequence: TGTGCCATCAGTTTGAAGGCGCAGGGATCCTACGAGCAGTACTTC.

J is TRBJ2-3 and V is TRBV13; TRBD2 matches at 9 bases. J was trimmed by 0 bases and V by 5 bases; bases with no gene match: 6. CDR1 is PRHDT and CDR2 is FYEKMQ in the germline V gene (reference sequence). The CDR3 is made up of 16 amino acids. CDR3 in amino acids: CASSARLAESTDTQYF. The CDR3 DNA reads TGTGCCAGCAGCGCCCGACTAGCGGAAAGCACAGATACGCAGTATTTT.

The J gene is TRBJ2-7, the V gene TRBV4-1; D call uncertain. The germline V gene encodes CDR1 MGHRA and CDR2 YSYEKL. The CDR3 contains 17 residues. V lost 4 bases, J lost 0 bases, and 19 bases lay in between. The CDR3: CASSPTRSKNSSYEQYF. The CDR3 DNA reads TGCGCCAGCAGCCCGACAAGATCCAAGAACAGCTCCTACGAGCAGTACTTC.

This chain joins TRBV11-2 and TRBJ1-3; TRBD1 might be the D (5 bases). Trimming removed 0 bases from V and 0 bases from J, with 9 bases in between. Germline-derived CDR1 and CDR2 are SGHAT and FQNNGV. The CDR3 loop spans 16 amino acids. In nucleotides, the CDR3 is TGTGCCAGCAGCTTAGATGCGGGGGGCTCTGGAAACACCATATATTTT. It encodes CASSLDAGGSGNTIYF.

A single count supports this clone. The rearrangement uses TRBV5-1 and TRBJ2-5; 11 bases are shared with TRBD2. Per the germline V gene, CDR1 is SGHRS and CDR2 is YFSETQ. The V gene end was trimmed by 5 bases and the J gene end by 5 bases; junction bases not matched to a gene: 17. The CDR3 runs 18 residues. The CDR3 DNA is TGCGCCAGCAGACCCATGGGCCTACTAGCGGGAGTTAGCGAGACCCAGTACTTC. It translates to CASRPMGLLAGVSETQYF. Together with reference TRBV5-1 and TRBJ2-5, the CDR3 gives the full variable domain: KAGVTQTPRYLIKTRGQQVTLSCSPISGHRSVSWYQQTPGQGLQFLFEYFSETQRNKGNFPGRFSGRQFSNSRSEMNVSTLELGDSALYLCASRPMGLLAGVSETQYFGPGTRLLVL.

The CDR3 is CASSQDLLTRRASRISYNEQFF. The CDR3 region has the DNA TGCGCCAGCAGCCAAGATCTTTTAACCAGGCGAGCTAGCCGAATCTCCTACAATGAGCAGTTCTTC. This sequence joins TRBV4-3 and TRBJ2-1; tentative D call: TRBD2 (5 bases). Trimming removed 0 bases from V and 0 bases from J, with 27 bases in between. Germline V gene lookup returns CDR1 LGHNA and CDR2 YSLEER. This CDR3 is 22 amino acids long.

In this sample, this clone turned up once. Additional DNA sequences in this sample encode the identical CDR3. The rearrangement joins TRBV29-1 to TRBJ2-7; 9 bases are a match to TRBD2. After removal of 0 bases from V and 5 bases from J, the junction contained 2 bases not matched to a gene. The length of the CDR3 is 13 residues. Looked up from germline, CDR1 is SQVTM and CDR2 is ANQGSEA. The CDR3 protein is CSVEDSGRHEQYF. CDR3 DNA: TGCAGCGTTGAAGATAGCGGGAGACACGAGCAGTACTTC.

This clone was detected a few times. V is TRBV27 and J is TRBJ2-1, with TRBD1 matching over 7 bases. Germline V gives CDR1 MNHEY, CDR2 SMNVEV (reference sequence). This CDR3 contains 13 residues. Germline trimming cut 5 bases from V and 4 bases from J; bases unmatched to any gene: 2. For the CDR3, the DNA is TGTGCCAGCAGTGGGGGACAGTACAATGAGCAGTTCTTC. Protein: CASSGGQYNEQFF.

The CDR3 spells CASSLPQNPAGRPYEQYF. The CDR3 nucleotides read TGTGCCAGCAGCTTGCCGCAAAACCCCGCAGGTAGACCCTACGAGCAGTACTTC. J is TRBJ2-7 and V is TRBV28; D remains ambiguous. Germline V gene lookup returns CDR1 MDHEN and CDR2 SYDVKM. This CDR3 has 18 residues. The V and J ends lost 6 bases and 2 bases respectively, with 26 bases between them.

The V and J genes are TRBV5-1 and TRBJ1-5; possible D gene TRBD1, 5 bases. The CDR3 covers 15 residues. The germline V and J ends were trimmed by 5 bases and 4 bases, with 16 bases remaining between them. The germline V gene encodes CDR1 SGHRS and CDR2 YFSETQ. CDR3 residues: CASSQAGLRNQPQHF. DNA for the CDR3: TGCGCCAGCAGTCAGGCGGGGCTCCGTAATCAGCCCCAGCATTTT.

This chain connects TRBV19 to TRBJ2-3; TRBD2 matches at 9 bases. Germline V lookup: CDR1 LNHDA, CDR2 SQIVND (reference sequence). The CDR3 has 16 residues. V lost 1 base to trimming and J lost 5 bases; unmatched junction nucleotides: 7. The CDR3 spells CASSIGSVAGEDTQYF. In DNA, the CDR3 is TGTGCCAGTAGTATAGGGTCGGTAGCGGGAGAAGATACGCAGTATTTT.

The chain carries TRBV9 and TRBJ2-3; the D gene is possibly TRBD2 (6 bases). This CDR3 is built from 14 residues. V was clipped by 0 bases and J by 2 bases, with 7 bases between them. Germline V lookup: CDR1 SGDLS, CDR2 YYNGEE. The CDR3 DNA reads TGTGCCAGCAGCGTAGGGGACTTCACAGATACGCAGTATTTT. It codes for CASSVGDFTDTQYF.

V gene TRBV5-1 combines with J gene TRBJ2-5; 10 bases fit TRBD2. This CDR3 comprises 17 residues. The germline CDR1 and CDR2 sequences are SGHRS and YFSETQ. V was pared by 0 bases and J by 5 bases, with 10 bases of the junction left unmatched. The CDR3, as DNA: TGCGCCAGCAGCTTGGAGCTAGCGGGAGTATGGAGGGAGACCCAGTACTTC. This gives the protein CASSLELAGVWRETQYF.

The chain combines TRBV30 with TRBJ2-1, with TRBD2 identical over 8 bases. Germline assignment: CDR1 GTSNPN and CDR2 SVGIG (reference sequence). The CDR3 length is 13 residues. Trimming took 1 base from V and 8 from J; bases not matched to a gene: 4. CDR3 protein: CAWSGGRSYEQFF. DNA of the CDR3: TGTGCCTGGAGTGGCGGGAGGTCCTATGAGCAGTTCTTC.

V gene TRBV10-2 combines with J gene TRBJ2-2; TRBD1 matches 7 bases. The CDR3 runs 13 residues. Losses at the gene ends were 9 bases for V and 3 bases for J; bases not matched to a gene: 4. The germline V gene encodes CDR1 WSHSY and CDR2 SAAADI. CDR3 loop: CARRQGDTGELFF. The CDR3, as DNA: TGCGCCAGGCGACAGGGTGACACCGGGGAGCTGTTTTTT.

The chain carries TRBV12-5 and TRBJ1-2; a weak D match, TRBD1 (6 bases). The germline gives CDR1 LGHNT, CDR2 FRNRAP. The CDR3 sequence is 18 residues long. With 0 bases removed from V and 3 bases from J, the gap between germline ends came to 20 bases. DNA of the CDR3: TGTGCTAGTGGTTTGGTACGGGGAGAGGGGGGGCTAGACTATGGCTACACCTTC. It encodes CASGLVRGEGGLDYGYTF.

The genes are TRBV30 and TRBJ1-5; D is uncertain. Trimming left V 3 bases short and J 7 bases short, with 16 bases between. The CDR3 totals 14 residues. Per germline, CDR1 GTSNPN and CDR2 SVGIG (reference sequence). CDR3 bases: TGTGCCTGGAGCGGGAAACGGGTCGGACAGCCCCAGCATTTT. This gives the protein CAWSGKRVGQPQHF.

DNA for the CDR3: TGTGCCAAGAGGGGGTACGCCTATGGCTACACCTTC. Translating it yields CAKRGYAYGYTF. The rearrangement uses TRBV2 and TRBJ1-2; D is perhaps TRBD1 (6 bases). Trimming pared 10 bases from V and 4 bases from J, leaving 13 bases between. CDR1 is SNHLY, CDR2 FYNNEI, per germline. The CDR3 runs 12 residues.

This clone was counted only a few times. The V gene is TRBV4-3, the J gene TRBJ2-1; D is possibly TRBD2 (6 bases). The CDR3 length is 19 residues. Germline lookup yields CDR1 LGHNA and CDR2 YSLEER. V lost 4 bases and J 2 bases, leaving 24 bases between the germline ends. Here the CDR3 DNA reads TGCGCCAGCAGCCGGACCAGGTGGGATGGAGGGCCACCCTACAATGAGCAGTTCTTC. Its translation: CASSRTRWDGGPPYNEQFF.

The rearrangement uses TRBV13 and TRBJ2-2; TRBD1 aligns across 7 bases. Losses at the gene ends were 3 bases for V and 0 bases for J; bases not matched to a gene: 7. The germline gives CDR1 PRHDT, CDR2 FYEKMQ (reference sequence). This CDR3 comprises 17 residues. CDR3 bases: TGTGCCAGCAGCTTCGACAGGGTCAGACCGAACACCGGGGAGCTGTTTTTT. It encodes CASSFDRVRPNTGELFF.